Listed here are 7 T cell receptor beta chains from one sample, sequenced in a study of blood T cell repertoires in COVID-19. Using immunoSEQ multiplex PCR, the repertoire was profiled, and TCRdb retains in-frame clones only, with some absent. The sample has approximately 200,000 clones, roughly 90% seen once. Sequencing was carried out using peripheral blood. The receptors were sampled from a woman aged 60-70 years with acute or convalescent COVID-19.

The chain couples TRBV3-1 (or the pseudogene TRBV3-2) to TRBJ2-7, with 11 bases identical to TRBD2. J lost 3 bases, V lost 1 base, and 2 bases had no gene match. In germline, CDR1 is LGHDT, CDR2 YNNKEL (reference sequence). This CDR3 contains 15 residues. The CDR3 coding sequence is TGTGCCAGCAGCCAAGGACTAGCGGGGATCTACGAGCAGTACTTC. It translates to CASSQGLAGIYEQYF.

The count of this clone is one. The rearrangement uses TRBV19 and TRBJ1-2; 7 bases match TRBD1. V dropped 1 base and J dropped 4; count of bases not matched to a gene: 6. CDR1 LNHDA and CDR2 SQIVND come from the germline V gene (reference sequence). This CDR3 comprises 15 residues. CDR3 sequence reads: CASSIANRGRYGYTF. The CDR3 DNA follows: TGTGCCAGTAGTATAGCGAACAGGGGACGCTATGGCTACACCTTC.

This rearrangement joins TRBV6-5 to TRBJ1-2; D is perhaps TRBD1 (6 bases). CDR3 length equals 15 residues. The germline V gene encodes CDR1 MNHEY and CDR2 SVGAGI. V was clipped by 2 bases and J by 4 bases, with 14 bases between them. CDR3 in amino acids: CASSYGGGAGYGYTF. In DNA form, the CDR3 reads TGTGCCAGCAGTTACGGTGGGGGCGCGGGCTATGGCTACACCTTC.

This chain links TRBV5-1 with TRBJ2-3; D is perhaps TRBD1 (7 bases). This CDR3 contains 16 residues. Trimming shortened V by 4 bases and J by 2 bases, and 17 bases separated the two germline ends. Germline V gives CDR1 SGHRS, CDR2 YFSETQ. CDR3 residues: CASSRGGTGDTDTQYF. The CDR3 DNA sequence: TGCGCCAGCAGCCGGGGAGGTACAGGGGACACAGATACGCAGTATTTT.

The CDR3 DNA is TGTGCCAGCAGCGCTTCGCGAGGCGGGAACACTGAAGCTTTCTTT. This sequence encodes CASSASRGGNTEAFF. V and J are TRBV9 and TRBJ1-1; D unresolved. Germline CDR1 and CDR2: SGDLS and YYNGEE. Deletions cut 3 bases from V and 1 base from J, with 13 bases between. The CDR3 runs 15 residues.

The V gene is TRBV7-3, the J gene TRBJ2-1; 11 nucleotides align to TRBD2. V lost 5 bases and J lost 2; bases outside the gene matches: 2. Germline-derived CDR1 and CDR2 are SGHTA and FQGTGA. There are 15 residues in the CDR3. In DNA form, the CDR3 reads TGTGCCAGCAGCGTAGCGGGGGGGCCCTACAATGAGCAGTTCTTC. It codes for CASSVAGGPYNEQFF.

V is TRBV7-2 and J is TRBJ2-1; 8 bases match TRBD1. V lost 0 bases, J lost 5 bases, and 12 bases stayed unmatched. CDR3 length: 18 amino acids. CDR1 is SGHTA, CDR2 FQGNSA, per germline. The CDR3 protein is CASSLARAQGASNNEQFF. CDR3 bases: TGTGCCAGCAGCTTAGCGAGGGCGCAGGGGGCGTCAAACAATGAGCAGTTCTTC. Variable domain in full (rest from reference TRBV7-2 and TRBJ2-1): GAGVSQSPSNKVTEKGKDVELRCDPISGHTALYWYRQSLGQGLEFLIYFQGNSAPDKSGLPSDRFSAERTGGSVSTLTIQRTQQEDSAVYLCASSLARAQGASNNEQFFGPGTRLTVL.